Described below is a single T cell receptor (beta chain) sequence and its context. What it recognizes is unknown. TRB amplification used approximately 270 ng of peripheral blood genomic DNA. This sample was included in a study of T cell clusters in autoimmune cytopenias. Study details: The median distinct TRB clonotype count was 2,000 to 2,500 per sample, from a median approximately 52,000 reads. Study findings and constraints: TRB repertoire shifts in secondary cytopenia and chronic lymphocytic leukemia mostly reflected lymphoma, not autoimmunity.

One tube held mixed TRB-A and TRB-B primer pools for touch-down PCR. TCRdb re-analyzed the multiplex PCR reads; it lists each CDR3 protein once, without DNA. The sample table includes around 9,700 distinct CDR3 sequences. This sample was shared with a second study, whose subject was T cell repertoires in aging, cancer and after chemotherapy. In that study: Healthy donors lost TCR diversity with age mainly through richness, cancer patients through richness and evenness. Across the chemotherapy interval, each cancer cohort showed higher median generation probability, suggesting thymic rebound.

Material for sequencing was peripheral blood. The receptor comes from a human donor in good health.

The CDR3 protein is CSVGQLPNTEAFF. V usage is TRBV29-1 and J usage is TRBJ1-1. This CDR3 is 13 amino acids long. Germline values: CDR1 SQVTM, CDR2 ANQGSEA.